This T cell receptor beta chain emerged from a study of control samples from healthy donors and cancer patients (TCRdb year 2020). Preparation of the library involved the immunoSEQ multiplex PCR assay. Drawn from immuneACCESS, this table holds only the in-frame rearrangements with V and J called that TCRdb kept. Clones are partly lost; checked studies trace under half to an unresolved V gene and leave the rest unexplained. The sample includes about 180,000 clones, with roughly 94% observed a single time. The ten largest clones add up to around 1.5% of the sample. Including the terminal cysteine and phenylalanine, the CDR3 comprises 17 residues. CDR3 DNA only is kept here, 51 bases in frame from base 1. Compared with germline, V lacks 4 bases and J lacks 7 bases; bases without a gene match: 13. CDR1 and CDR2 are drawn from the germline V gene: SGHTA, FQGTGA. Concerning this clone itself: The specificity of this receptor is unknown. Per-base qualities were not stored, and no clone one base away is much larger.

Here the chain combines TRBV7-3 and TRBJ2-2; 9 of the junction bases match TRBD1. The specimen was blood. This clonotype originated in a woman aged 18-29 years in good health. The CDR3 loop reads CASSSSSGTGLIGELFF. DNA sequence: TGTGCCAGCAGCTCGTCATCTGGGACAGGGTTGATCGGGGAGCTGTTTTTT.